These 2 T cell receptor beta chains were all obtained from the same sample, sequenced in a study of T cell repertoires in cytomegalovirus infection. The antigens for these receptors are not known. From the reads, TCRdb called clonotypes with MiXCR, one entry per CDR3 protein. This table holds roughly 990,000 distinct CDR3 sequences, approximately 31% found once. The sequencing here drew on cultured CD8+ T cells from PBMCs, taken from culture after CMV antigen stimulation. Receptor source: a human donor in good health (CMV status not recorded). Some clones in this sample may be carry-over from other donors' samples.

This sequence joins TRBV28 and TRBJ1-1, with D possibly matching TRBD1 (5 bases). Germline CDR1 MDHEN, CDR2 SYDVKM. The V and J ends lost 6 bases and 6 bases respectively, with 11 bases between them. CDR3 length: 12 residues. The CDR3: CASSRPTAEAFF. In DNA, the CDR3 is TGTGCCAGCAGCCGCCCGACAGCTGAAGCTTTCTTT.

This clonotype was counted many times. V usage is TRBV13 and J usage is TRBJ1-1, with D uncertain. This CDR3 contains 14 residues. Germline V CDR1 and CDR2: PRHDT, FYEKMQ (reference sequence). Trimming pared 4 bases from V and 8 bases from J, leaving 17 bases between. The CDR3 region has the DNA TGTGCCAGCAGCTCGAGGTGGCGGGTGACAGAAGCTTTCTTT. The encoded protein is CASSSRWRVTEAFF.